The clone carrying this T cell receptor (beta chain) was found many times. The data belong to a study of T-cell memory formation after mild COVID-19. MiXCR was run by TCRdb on the 5' RACE reads, yielding one entry per CDR3 protein. The sample lists approximately 50,000 distinct CDR3 sequences, around 12% seen once, with almost 25% in the top ten. Germline V gene data show CDR1 as SQVTM and CDR2 as ANQGSEA. The CDR3 runs 19 residues. The V gene lost 0 bases and the J gene lost 4 bases, with 24 bases spanning the gap. The TCR was taken from a man in his late teens or twenties who had mild COVID-19 (a few samples of this study predate the infection). Cell type and time point are not known. Sequencing was done on a sample of PBMCs or a T cell subset sorted from them (not recorded which). The chain joins TRBV29-1 to TRBJ2-2; a weak D match, TRBD1 (7 bases). The CDR3 DNA follows: TGCAGCGTTGAAGATCCATTTAACGGAGGGACAGTAAGCACCGGGGAGCTGTTTTTT. It is translated as CSVEDPFNGGTVSTGELFF.